This T cell receptor beta chain was captured by sequencing in a study of shared T cell receptors in the human thymus. Repertoires were generated with immunoSEQ multiplex PCR, while TCRdb's copy carries only in-frame clones and drops some. Here the sample spans hundreds of thousands of clones, about 89% being singletons. Germline CDR1 is MNHEY and CDR2 is SMNVEV (reference sequence). V dropped 1 base and J dropped 7; count of bases not matched to a gene: 4. CDR3 length: 14 residues. The data were also submitted as part of a second study, on human thymus T cells.

The chain uses TRBV27 and TRBJ2-7, with TRBD1 matching 10 bases. This TCR was recovered from a boy younger than two with a congenital heart defect. Sequenced input: thymocytes. CDR3 nucleotides: TGTGCCAGCAGTTTATTGGGGACAGGGGAGGAGCAGTACTTC. This sequence encodes CASSLLGTGEEQYF.